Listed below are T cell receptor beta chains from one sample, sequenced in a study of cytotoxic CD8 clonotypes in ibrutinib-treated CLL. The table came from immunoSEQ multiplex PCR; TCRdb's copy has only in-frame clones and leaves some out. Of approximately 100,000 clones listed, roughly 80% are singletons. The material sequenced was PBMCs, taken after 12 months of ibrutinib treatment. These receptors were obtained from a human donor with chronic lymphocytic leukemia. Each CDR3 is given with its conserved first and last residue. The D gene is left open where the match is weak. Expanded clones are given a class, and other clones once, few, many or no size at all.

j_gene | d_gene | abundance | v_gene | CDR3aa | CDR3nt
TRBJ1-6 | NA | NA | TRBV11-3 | CASSLVQGGDSPLHF | TGTGCCAGCAGCTTAGTTCAGGGCGGTGATTCACCCCTCCACTTT
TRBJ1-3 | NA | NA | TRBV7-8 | CASTPRVQSSGNTIYF | TGTGCCAGCACCCCGCGGGTACAAAGCTCTGGAAACACCATATATTTT
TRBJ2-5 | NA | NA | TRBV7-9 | CASSSAPLDPQETQYF | TGTGCCAGCAGCTCAGCACCATTGGATCCCCAAGAGACCCAGTACTTC
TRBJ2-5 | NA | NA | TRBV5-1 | CASSLGRTTRETQYF | TGCGCCAGCAGCTTGGGTCGCACTACGAGGGAGACCCAGTACTTC
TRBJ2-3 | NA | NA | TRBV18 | CASSPRGSTDTQYF | TGTGCCAGCTCACCAAGGGGGAGCACAGATACGCAGTATTTT
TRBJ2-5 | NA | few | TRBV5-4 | CASSLKGDLETQYF | TGTGCCAGCAGTCTTAAAGGGGACTTAGAGACCCAGTACTTC
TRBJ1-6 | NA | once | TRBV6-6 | CASSAQVNSPLHF | TGTGCCAGCAGTGCGCAGGTCAATTCACCCCTCCACTTT
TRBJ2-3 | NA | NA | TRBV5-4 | CASSLAGGAATDTQYF | TGTGCCAGCAGCTTGGCCGGGGGAGCGGCCACAGATACGCAGTATTTT
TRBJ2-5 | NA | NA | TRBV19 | CASSIQGASETQYF | TGTGCCAGTAGTATACAGGGAGCGTCAGAGACCCAGTACTTC
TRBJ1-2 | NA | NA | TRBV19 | CASSLQGSNYGYTF | TGTGCCAGTAGTTTACAGGGCTCTAACTATGGCTACACCTTC
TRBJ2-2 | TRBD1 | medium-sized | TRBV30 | CAWSPGDSTGELFF | TGTGCCTGGAGCCCTGGGGACAGCACCGGGGAGCTGTTTTTT
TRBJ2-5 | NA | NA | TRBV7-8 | CASSLTRSIQYF | TGTGCCAGCAGCTTAACTAGGAGTATACAGTACTTC
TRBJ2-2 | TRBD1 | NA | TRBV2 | CASSRQGRNTGELFF | TGTGCCAGCAGTAGACAGGGGCGCAACACCGGGGAGCTGTTTTTT
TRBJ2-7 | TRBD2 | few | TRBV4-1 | CASSPEGLAVSYEQYF | TGCGCCAGCAGCCCGGAAGGCCTAGCGGTTTCCTACGAGCAGTACTTC
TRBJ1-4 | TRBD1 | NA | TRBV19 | CASTPGTGEEKLFF | TGTGCCAGTACCCCCGGGACAGGGGAGGAAAAACTGTTTTTT
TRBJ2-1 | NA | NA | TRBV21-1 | CASSKYPDPREHEQFF | TGTGCCAGCAGCAAATACCCGGACCCCAGGGAGCATGAGCAGTTCTTC
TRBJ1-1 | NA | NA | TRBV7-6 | CASSRTERTEAFF | TGTGCCAGCAGCCGGACAGAGAGGACTGAAGCTTTCTTT
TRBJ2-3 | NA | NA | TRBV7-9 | CASSSHPTDTQYF | TGTGCCAGCAGCTCCCACCCCACAGATACGCAGTATTTT
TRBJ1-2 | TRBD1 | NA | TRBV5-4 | CASSINRGANSGYTF | TGTGCCAGCAGCATAAACAGGGGAGCAAACTCTGGCTACACCTTC
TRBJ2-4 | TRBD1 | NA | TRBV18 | CASSPVPTGTDFQYF | TGTGCCAGCTCACCGGTCCCCACCGGGACAGATTTTCAGTACTTC
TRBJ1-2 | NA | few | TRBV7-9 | CASTLTDSNYGYTF | TGTGCCAGCACCTTAACCGACAGCAACTATGGCTACACCTTC
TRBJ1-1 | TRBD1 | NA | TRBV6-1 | CASSPRQGSTEAFF | TGTGCCAGCAGCCCAAGACAGGGAAGTACTGAAGCTTTCTTT
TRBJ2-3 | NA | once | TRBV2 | CASTEGRKNTQYF | TGTGCCAGCACCGAGGGGAGAAAAAATACGCAGTATTTT
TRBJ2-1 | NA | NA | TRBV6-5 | CASTERGHYNEQFF | TGTGCCAGCACCGAACGGGGACACTACAATGAGCAGTTCTTC
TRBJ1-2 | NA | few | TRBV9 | CASRPGMITGTSRGYTF | TGTGCCAGCAGACCGGGGATGATCACCGGGACAAGCAGGGGCTACACCTTC
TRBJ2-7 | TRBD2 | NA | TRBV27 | CASGRTSSYEQYF | TGTGCCAGCGGCAGGACTAGCTCGTACGAGCAGTACTTC
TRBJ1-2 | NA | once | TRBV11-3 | CASSLDYGGHGYTF | TGTGCCAGCAGCTTAGACTATGGGGGTCATGGCTACACCTTC
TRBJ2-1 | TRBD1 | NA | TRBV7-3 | CASSKPGQGGDEQFF | TGTGCCAGCAGCAAACCGGGACAGGGAGGGGATGAGCAGTTCTTC
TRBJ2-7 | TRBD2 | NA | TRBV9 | CASSVDGLAYEQYF | TGTGCCAGCAGCGTAGACGGACTAGCCTACGAGCAGTACTTC
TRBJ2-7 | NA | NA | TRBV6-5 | CASSQYSGGREQYF | TGTGCCAGCAGCCAATATTCTGGAGGACGCGAGCAGTACTTC
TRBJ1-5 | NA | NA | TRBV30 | CAWAGGTDQPQHF | TGTGCCTGGGCGGGGGGGACTGATCAGCCCCAGCATTTT
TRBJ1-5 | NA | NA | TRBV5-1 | CASSLSPENNQPQHF | TGCGCCAGCAGCTTGTCCCCCGAGAACAATCAGCCCCAGCATTTT
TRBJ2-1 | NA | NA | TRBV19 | CASSIWSGQGSWNEQFF | TGTGCCAGTAGTATCTGGTCCGGGCAGGGATCATGGAATGAGCAGTTCTTC
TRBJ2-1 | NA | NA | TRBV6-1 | CASNQGQYNEQFF | TGTGCCAGCAATCAGGGTCAATACAATGAGCAGTTCTTC
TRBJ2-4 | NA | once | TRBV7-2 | CASSPSGGRLAKNIQYF | TGTGCCAGCAGCCCCTCCGGGGGCCGATTAGCCAAAAACATTCAGTACTTC
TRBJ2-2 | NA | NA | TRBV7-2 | CASRTSAGTGELFF | TGTGCCAGCAGAACTTCGGCGGGGACCGGGGAGCTGTTTTTT
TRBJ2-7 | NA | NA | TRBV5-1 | CASSKDRLYEQYF | TGCGCCAGCAGCAAGGACAGACTATACGAGCAGTACTTC
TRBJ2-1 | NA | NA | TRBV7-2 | CASSPQALNEQFF | TGTGCCAGCAGCCCGCAAGCACTTAATGAGCAGTTCTTC
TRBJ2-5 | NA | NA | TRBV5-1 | CASSVKGGQETQYF | TGCGCCAGCAGCGTGAAGGGGGGACAAGAGACCCAGTACTTC
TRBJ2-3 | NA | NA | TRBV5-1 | CASSLWGRGQITDTQYF | TGCGCCAGCAGCTTGTGGGGGAGGGGACAGATCACAGATACGCAGTATTTT
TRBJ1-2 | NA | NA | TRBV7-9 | CASSSTNYGYTF | TGTGCCAGCAGCTCTACTAACTATGGCTACACCTTC
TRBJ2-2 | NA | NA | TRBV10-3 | CAISAGGELFF | TGTGCCATCAGTGCTGGCGGGGAGCTGTTTTTT
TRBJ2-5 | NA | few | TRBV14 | CASSQDRKQIETQYF | TGTGCCAGCAGCCAAGACAGAAAACAGATAGAGACCCAGTACTTC
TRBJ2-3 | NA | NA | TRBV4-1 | CASSQGGKNTQYF | TGCGCCAGCAGCCAAGGGGGCAAGAATACGCAGTATTTT
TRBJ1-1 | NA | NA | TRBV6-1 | CASSGEKNTEAFF | TGTGCCAGCAGTGGAGAGAAGAACACTGAAGCTTTCTTT
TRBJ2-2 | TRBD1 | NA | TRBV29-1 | CSVTGAGELFF | TGCAGCGTTACAGGGGCCGGGGAGCTGTTTTTT
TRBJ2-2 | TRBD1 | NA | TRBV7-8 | CASSLVGTGNTGELFF | TGTGCCAGCAGCTTAGTTGGGACAGGGAACACCGGGGAGCTGTTTTTT
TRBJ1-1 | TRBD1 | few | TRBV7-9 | CASSTDRAGTEAFF | TGTGCCAGCAGTACGGACAGGGCGGGCACTGAAGCTTTCTTT
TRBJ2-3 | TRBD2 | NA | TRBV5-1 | CASSLALSGGASDTQYF | TGCGCCAGCAGCTTGGCCCTTAGCGGGGGGGCGTCGGATACGCAGTATTTT